The clone carrying this T cell receptor (beta chain) was counted a few times. What it binds is unknown. TCRdb re-derived calls from the RT-PCR reads in MiXCR, one entry per CDR3 protein. Among roughly 700,000 distinct CDR3 sequences listed, 15% to 19% were seen once. These data come from a study of response to subunit inactivated influenza vaccine. Study-level results: Researchers suggested that each seasonal influenza vaccination recruits few new T cells.

V dropped 2 bases and J dropped 0 bases, with 10 bases sitting between them. The CDR3 is 15 residues long. Germline V gene sequence: CDR1 MNHEY, CDR2 SVGAGI. This TCR was sampled from a man aged 45-65 years who received an inactivated influenza vaccine. The source material was PBMCs from blood, sampled about 12 days after vaccination. The J gene is TRBJ1-1, the V gene TRBV6-5, with D possibly being TRBD1 (5 bases). Written as DNA, the CDR3 is TGTGCCAGCAGTTACGGGGCATGGATGAACACTGAAGCTTTCTTT. Translating it yields CASSYGAWMNTEAFF.